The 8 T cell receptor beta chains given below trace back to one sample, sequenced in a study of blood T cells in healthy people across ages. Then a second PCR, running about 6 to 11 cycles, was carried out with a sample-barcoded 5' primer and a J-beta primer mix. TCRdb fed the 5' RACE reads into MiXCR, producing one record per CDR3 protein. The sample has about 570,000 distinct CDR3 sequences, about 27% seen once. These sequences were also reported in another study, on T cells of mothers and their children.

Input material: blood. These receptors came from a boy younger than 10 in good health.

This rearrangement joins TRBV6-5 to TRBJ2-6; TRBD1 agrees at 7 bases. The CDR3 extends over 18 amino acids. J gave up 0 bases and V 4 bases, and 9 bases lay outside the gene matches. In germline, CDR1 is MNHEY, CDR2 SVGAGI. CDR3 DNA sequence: TGTGCCAGCAGTTCCATGGACAGGTCCAACTCTGGGGCCAACGTCCTGACTTTC. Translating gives CASSSMDRSNSGANVLTF.

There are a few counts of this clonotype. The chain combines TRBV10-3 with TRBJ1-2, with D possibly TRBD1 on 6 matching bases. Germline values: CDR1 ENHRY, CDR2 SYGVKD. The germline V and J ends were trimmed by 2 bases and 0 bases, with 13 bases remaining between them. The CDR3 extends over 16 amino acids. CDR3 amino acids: CAISEGLGQPNYGYTF. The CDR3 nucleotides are TGTGCCATCAGTGAGGGCCTGGGACAACCTAACTATGGCTACACCTTC.

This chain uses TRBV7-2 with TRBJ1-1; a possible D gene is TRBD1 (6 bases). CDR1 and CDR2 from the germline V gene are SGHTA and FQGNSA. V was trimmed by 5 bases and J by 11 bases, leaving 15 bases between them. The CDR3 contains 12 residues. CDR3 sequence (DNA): TGTGCCAGCAGCGGGCGGGACAAATCTGCTTTCTTT. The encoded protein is CASSGRDKSAFF. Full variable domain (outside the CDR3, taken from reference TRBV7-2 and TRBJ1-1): GAGVSQSPSNKVTEKGKDVELRCDPISGHTALYWYRQSLGQGLEFLIYFQGNSAPDKSGLPSDRFSAERTGGSVSTLTIQRTQQEDSAVYLCASSGRDKSAFFGQGTRLTVV.

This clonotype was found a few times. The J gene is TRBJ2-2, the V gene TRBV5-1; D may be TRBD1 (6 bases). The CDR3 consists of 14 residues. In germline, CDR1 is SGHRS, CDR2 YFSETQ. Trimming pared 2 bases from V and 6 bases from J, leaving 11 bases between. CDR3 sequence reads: CASSFSQGAGELFF. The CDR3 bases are TGCGCCAGCAGCTTCTCACAGGGAGCCGGGGAGCTGTTTTTT.

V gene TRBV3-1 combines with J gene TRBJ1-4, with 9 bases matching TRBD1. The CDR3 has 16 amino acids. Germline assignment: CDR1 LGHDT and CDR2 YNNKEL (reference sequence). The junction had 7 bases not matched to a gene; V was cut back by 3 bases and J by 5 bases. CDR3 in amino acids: CASSHSATGGNEKLFF. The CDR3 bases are TGTGCCAGCAGCCACTCCGCGACAGGGGGAAATGAAAAACTGTTTTTT.

The CDR3 reads CASSLGAGSYGYTF. In DNA, the CDR3 is TGTGCCAGCAGTTTAGGGGCAGGGTCGTATGGCTACACCTTC. The gene calls are TRBV28 and TRBJ1-2, with D possibly being TRBD1 (5 bases). The CDR3 spans 14 residues. Trimming stripped 2 bases from V and 5 bases from J, with 12 bases between. Looked up from germline, CDR1 is MDHEN and CDR2 is SYDVKM.

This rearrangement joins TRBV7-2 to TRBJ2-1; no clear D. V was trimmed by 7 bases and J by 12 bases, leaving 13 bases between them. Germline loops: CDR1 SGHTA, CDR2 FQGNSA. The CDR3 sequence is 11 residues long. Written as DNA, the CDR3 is TGTGCCAGCACCAACGAATACCGGCAGTTCTTC. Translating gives CASTNEYRQFF. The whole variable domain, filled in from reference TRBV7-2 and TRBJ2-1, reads GAGVSQSPSNKVTEKGKDVELRCDPISGHTALYWYRQSLGQGLEFLIYFQGNSAPDKSGLPSDRFSAERTGGSVSTLTIQRTQQEDSAVYLCASTNEYRQFFGPGTRLTVL.

Here the CDR3 reads CASSLTGGRLGGYTF. For the CDR3, the DNA is TGTGCCAGCAGTTTGACAGGGGGCCGGCTTGGGGGCTACACCTTC. J is TRBJ1-2 and V is TRBV12-3 or TRBV12-4; 10 nucleotides align to TRBD1. Unmatched junction bases numbered 9, after V lost 3 bases and J lost 8 bases. CDR3 length: 15 amino acids.